The rows below give T cell receptor beta chains drawn from one sample of a study of blood T cell repertoires in COVID-19. The method was immunoSEQ multiplex PCR; TCRdb's version includes in-frame clones alone and lacks a portion of them. The sample lists fewer than 200,000 clones; about 80% were seen once. The material sequenced was PBMCs or T cells enriched from blood (not recorded which). These receptors were obtained from a man aged 45-65 years who had recovered from COVID-19. CDR3s include the opening cysteine and the closing phenylalanine or tryptophan. The order of the fields is clone size, V gene, J gene, D gene, CDR3 DNA, CDR3 protein. A D gene is named only where the DNA matches it firmly. Not every row has a clone size; where given, it reads once, few, many or a size class.

>-|TRBV5-4|TRBJ2-2|-
TGTGCCAGCAGGGACGGGGATGGATCGAACACCGGGGAGCTGTTTTTT
CASRDGDGSNTGELFF
>once|TRBV5-8|TRBJ1-4|-
TGTGCCAGCAGCACCCACACAGGGCCAACTAATGAAAAACTGTTTTTT
CASSTHTGPTNEKLFF
>-|TRBV27|TRBJ2-2|-
TGTGCCAGCAGTTTTTCCCAGGGGCCCATACGAGCCGGGGAGCTGTTTTTT
CASSFSQGPIRAGELFF
>-|TRBV9|TRBJ2-7|-
TGTGCCAGCAGCGTACTTACCGAGAGCTACGAGCAGTACTTC
CASSVLTESYEQYF
>once|TRBV19|TRBJ2-2|-
TGTGCCAGTAGGAAACCAGGAAGGGGTCTCACCGGGGAGCTGTTTTTT
CASRKPGRGLTGELFF
>-|TRBV5-8|TRBJ2-7|-
TGTGCCAGCAGGACGGAAATGGAGGCCTACGAGCAGTACTTC
CASRTEMEAYEQYF
>-|TRBV5-1|TRBJ2-1|TRBD2
TGCGCCAGCAGCTTTCCCGGGGGGGCCCGGGAGCAGTTCTTC
CASSFPGGAREQFF
>-|TRBV20-1|TRBJ2-5|-
TGCAGTGCTAGTGTGGGGCGGGAGACCCAGTACTTC
CSASVGRETQYF
>-|TRBV7-8|TRBJ1-5|-
TGTGCCAGCAGCTTGTCGGTAAATAGCAATCAGCCCCAGCATTTT
CASSLSVNSNQPQHF
>-|TRBV6-5|TRBJ1-2|-
TGTGCCAGCAGGGATACCGGGCCCGGGACTGATGGCTACACCTTC
CASRDTGPGTDGYTF
>-|TRBV4-1|TRBJ1-1|TRBD1
TGCGCCAGCAGTGAAAAGGACAGGGGGCTAGGAAGTACTGAAGCTTTCTTT
CASSEKDRGLGSTEAFF
>-|TRBV10-1|TRBJ2-1|-
TGCGCCAGCAGTGATGGCGGGACAGTGATAGGTGAGCAGTTCTTC
CASSDGGTVIGEQFF
>few|TRBV3-1/TRBV3-2|TRBJ1-1|-
TGTGCCAGCAGCCCCCCCGGGGGAGCCACTGAAGCTTTCTTT
CASSPPGGATEAFF
>-|TRBV4-2|TRBJ2-5|-
TGTGCCAGCAGCCAGGGGGGAGGTGAAGAGACCCAGTACTTC
CASSQGGGEETQYF
>-|TRBV25-1|TRBJ1-6|TRBD1
TGTGCCAGCAGTGCAGACAGGGGTGCGAATTCACCCCTCCACTTT
CASSADRGANSPLHF
>-|TRBV5-4|TRBJ1-1|-
TGTGCCAGCAGCCCGTGGGTACAGGGAATCGACACTGAAGCTTTCTTT
CASSPWVQGIDTEAFF
>-|TRBV18|TRBJ1-1|-
TGTGCCAGCTCACCGGGACACCTGAACACTGAAGCTTTCTTT
CASSPGHLNTEAFF
>-|TRBV9|TRBJ1-2|-
TGTGCCAGCAGCACAGAAACTAACTATGGCTACACCTTC
CASSTETNYGYTF
>-|TRBV19|TRBJ2-3|TRBD1
TGTGCCACCCTGGACAGGGCGGATGGGGATACGCAGTATTTT
CATLDRADGDTQYF
>-|TRBV19|TRBJ1-3|-
TGTGCCAGTAGGAAAACAGGGTACCTCTCTGGAAACACCATATATTTT
CASRKTGYLSGNTIYF
>-|TRBV4-1|TRBJ1-2|-
TGCGCCAGCAGCCAAGACCGCGGACAGCCGATACATGGCTACACCTTC
CASSQDRGQPIHGYTF
>-|TRBV30|TRBJ2-7|-
TGTGCCTGGAGCGTAACAGGGCTATCCGAGCAGTACTTC
CAWSVTGLSEQYF
>-|TRBV7-2|TRBJ1-6|-
TGTGCCAGCAGCCAAATCGTGGGCCCAACCTATAATTCACCCCTCCACTTT
CASSQIVGPTYNSPLHF
>-|TRBV18|TRBJ1-3|-
TGTGCCAGCTCACCGTCCAGTGGTGGCTCTGGAAACACCATATATTTT
CASSPSSGGSGNTIYF
>-|TRBV4-3|TRBJ1-2|-
TGCGCCAGCAGCCAGTGGCAGGTAGCGAGCGGTTACGGCTACACCTTC
CASSQWQVASGYGYTF
>-|TRBV30|TRBJ1-5|-
TGTGCCTGGAGTCGACAGGATAACCAGCCCCAGCATTTT
CAWSRQDNQPQHF
>-|TRBV5-1|TRBJ1-1|-
TGCGCCAGCAGCCTGTCCGGTCAGGGGAACACTGAAGCTTTCTTT
CASSLSGQGNTEAFF
>-|TRBV7-8|TRBJ1-3|-
TGTGCCAGCAGCCGCCGGGACTCAGGCCTCGGAAACACCATATATTTT
CASSRRDSGLGNTIYF
>few|TRBV27|TRBJ1-1|TRBD1
TGTGCCAGCAGTGCAGCGATACAGGGGGGGGCTGAAGCTTTCTTT
CASSAAIQGGAEAFF
>-|TRBV5-1|TRBJ2-1|TRBD1
TGCGCCAGCAGCTGGGACAGGGAAGTCACGTCGGTCTTC
CASSWDREVTSVF
>few|TRBV10-3|TRBJ1-2|-
TGTGCCATCAGTGGGGACACGGGTAACTATGGCTACACCTTC
CAISGDTGNYGYTF
>-|TRBV13|TRBJ1-4|-
TGTGCCAGCAGTGCAGGACTTCCAACTAATGAAAAACTGTTTTTT
CASSAGLPTNEKLFF
>-|TRBV3-1/TRBV3-2|TRBJ2-1|-
TGTGCCAGCAGTCAGGCAGCCAACAATGAGCAGTTCTTC
CASSQAANNEQFF
>-|TRBV10-3|TRBJ1-1|-
TGTGCCATCAAGGACACGACGAACACTGAAGCTTTCTTT
CAIKDTTNTEAFF
>-|TRBV28|TRBJ2-3|-
TGTGCCAGCAGTTCCCCTTCCCAGACAGATACGCAGTATTTT
CASSSPSQTDTQYF
>-|TRBV4-1|TRBJ1-4|-
TGCGCCAGCAGCCCCCCCGCAGCAGGTGCAACTAATGAAAAACTGTTTTTT
CASSPPAAGATNEKLFF
>-|TRBV19|TRBJ1-2|TRBD1
TGTGCCACCCGATCCTTAGACAGGGGTTATGGCTACACCTTC
CATRSLDRGYGYTF
>-|TRBV7-3|TRBJ1-2|TRBD1
TGTGCCAGCAGCTTAACTTTTGCCAGGGGGCGCGAAGGCTACACCTTC
CASSLTFARGREGYTF
>-|TRBV7-9|TRBJ2-5|TRBD2
TGTGCCAGCAGCCGTCTTACGGGGGGGACGGCCCAAGAGACCCAGTACTTC
CASSRLTGGTAQETQYF
>once|TRBV5-6|TRBJ2-3|-
TGTGCCAGCAGCGTCCTCAGGGCAGCCGAGAAAGGTACGCAGTATTTT
CASSVLRAAEKGTQYF
>-|TRBV19|TRBJ2-3|TRBD1
TGTGCCAGTAGCCCGCGGGACAGGCAGGCAGATACGCAGTATTTT
CASSPRDRQADTQYF
>-|TRBV11-2|TRBJ2-5|-
TGTGCCAGCAGCTTAGGGGCCGGGACAAACTTTGCCCTCCAGTACTTC
CASSLGAGTNFALQYF
>-|TRBV2|TRBJ2-4|TRBD2
TGTGCCGGGAGCGGGGGGGAAAACATTCAGTACTTC
CAGSGGENIQYF
>-|TRBV4-2|TRBJ2-7|TRBD1
TGTGCCAGCAGCGGGGACAGGGGGGGGTACGAGCAGTACTTC
CASSGDRGGYEQYF
>-|TRBV10-3|TRBJ1-1|-
TGTGCCATCACTTCAGGGGAGGGCACTGAAGCTTTCTTT
CAITSGEGTEAFF